The source of this T cell receptor (beta chain) is a study of T cell responses to AZD1222 COVID-19 vaccine. Study observations and caveats: Close to half of spike-specific TCRs reportedly recognize unmutated variant regions. Breadth and depth of Spike-specific TCRs rose after two AZD1222 doses. White British people made up most donors, females outnumbered males, and clonal diversity was possibly underestimated.

About this clone itself: Its antigen is not known.

The protocol was immunoSEQ multiplex PCR, while the TCRdb copy is restricted to in-frame clones and leaves out a portion. The sample lists approximately 150,000 clones, approximately 91% occurring once. V lost 3 bases and J lost 2, with 10 bases in between. Germline lookup yields CDR1 MDHEN and CDR2 SYDVKM. The CDR3 is made up of 14 amino acids. Specimen: peripheral blood, collected 28 days after the second dose of the MenACWY control vaccine. The receptor comes from an adult who received the MenACWY meningococcal vaccine as a control. V and J are TRBV28 and TRBJ1-2; D uncertain. The CDR3, as DNA: TGTGCCAGCAGTTTCCCCGGAGGAAACTATGGCTACACCTTC. Amino acid sequence: CASSFPGGNYGYTF.